This T cell receptor (beta chain) was retrieved from a study of blood T cell repertoires in COVID-19. Study-level information: Specimens from acute and convalescent COVID-19 originated in the United States, Italy and Spain. PBMCs, B-cell-depleted T cells, or T cells were the source of the cDNA or gDNA that made up the material.

Original processing notes: The assay estimated nucleated cells by amplifying reference gene primers. Clones were sequenced by immunoSEQ multiplex PCR, and TCRdb holds only the in-frame ones, with some missing. Clone size and the V and J calls come from that table; the DNA yielded D and trimming. The table records about 150,000 clones, 75% to 90% of them present only once. Those enrolled in Seattle joined during active infection and were followed longitudinally afterward. Germline CDR1 reads SGHNT; CDR2 reads YYREEE (reference sequence). V dropped 3 bases and J dropped 2; count of bases not matched to a gene: 4. This CDR3 is built from 15 residues. This clone was counted once.

The clonotype comes from a man younger than 35 with COVID-19, enrolled during active disease. The rearrangement links TRBV5-4 to TRBJ2-1; 8 bases match TRBD2. The sample consisted of peripheral blood. In nucleotides, the CDR3 is TGTGCCAGCAGCTCGCGACTAGCGCCCTACAATGAGCAGTTCTTC. It yields the protein CASSSRLAPYNEQFF.